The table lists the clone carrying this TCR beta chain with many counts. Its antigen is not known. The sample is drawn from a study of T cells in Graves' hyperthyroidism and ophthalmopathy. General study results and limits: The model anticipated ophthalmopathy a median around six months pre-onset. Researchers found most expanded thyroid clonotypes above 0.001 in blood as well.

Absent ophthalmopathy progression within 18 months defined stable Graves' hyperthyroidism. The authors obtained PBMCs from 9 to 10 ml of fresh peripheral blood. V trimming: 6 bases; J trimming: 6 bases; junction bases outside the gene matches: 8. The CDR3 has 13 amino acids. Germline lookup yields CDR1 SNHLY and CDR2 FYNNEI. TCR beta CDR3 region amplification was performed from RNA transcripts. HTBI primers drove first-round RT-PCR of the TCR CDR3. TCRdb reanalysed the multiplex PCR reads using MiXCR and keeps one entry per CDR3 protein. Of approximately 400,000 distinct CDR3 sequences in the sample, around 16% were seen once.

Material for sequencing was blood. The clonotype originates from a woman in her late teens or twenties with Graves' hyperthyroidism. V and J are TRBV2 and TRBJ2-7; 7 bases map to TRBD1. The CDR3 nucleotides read TGTGCCAGCAGCGACAGGGAATCAGGCGAGCAGTACTTC. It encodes CASSDRESGEQYF.